This T cell receptor beta chain was captured in a study of blood T cell repertoires in COVID-19. J gave up 0 bases and V 5 bases, and 6 bases lay outside the gene matches. Germline CDR1 is SGHAT and CDR2 is FQNNGV. The CDR3 extends over 16 amino acids. Assay: immunoSEQ multiplex PCR; the TCRdb copy retains only in-frame clones and omits some. The sample has fewer than 450,000 clones, roughly 87% seen once. The TCR sequence derives from a woman in her thirties who had recovered from COVID-19. The sequenced sample was PBMCs or T cells enriched from blood (not recorded which). The chain recombines TRBV11-2 with TRBJ2-1, with TRBD2 matching 8 bases. The CDR3 DNA follows: TGTGCCAGCAGCCGCCGGGGGGGGAGCTCCTACAATGAGCAGTTCTTC. This encodes CASSRRGGSSYNEQFF.